The 24 T cell receptor beta chains given below trace back to one sample, sequenced in a study of OX40 agonist ivuxolimab in advanced cancers. Profiling relied on immunoSEQ multiplex PCR, and the TCRdb table lists in-frame clones only, not all of them. This sample yields 53,000 or so clones, of which 70% to 85% are seen a single time; 10% to 15% belongs to the top ten. The specimen was CD4+ or CD8+ T cells sorted from blood, collected in a trial of the OX40 agonist ivuxolimab. The origin of the receptors is an adult with an advanced solid tumor such as melanoma, head and neck, liver or kidney cancer.

This clone has a handful of counts. The chain uses TRBV7-2 and TRBJ2-2; TRBD2 matches at 13 bases. Looked up from germline, CDR1 is SGHTA and CDR2 is FQGNSA. The CDR3 spans 19 residues. Trimming cost V 5 bases and J 6 bases; bases outside gene matches: 15. Here the CDR3 reads CASSRLSRTSGRKAGELFF. DNA of the CDR3: TGTGCCAGCAGCCGGCTCAGCAGGACTAGCGGGAGAAAGGCCGGGGAGCTGTTTTTT.

The genes are TRBV2 and TRBJ2-6; D is ambiguous. The CDR3 contains 15 residues. The germline V gene has CDR1 SNHLY and CDR2 FYNNEI. Trimming removed 4 bases from V and 0 bases from J, with 7 bases in between. The DNA of the CDR3 is TGTGCCAGCAGTGGCGGAAGCTCTGGGGCCAACGTCCTGACTTTC. Amino acids: CASSGGSSGANVLTF. Full variable domain (remainder filled in from reference TRBV2 and TRBJ2-6): EPEVTQTPSHQVTQMGQEVILRCVPISNHLYFYWYRQILGQKVEFLVSFYNNEISEKSEIFDDQFSVERPDGSNFTLKIRSTKLEDSAMYFCASSGGSSGANVLTFGAGSRLTVL.

The genes are TRBV5-6 and TRBJ2-1, with TRBD2 matching over 8 bases. Germline lookup yields CDR1 SGHDT and CDR2 YYEEEE. The CDR3 extends over 16 amino acids. V lost 4 bases to trimming and J lost 0 bases; unmatched junction nucleotides: 6. This CDR3 is CASSKGLVNSYNEQFF. The CDR3 DNA is TGTGCCAGCAGCAAGGGACTAGTCAACTCCTACAATGAGCAGTTCTTC.

The chain recombines TRBV7-9 with TRBJ1-6, with D possibly TRBD1 on 5 matching bases. Germline V gene lookup returns CDR1 SEHNR and CDR2 FQNEAQ (reference sequence). This CDR3 is built from 14 residues. The germline V and J ends were trimmed by 5 bases and 8 bases, with 13 bases remaining between them. The CDR3 loop reads CASSAGTRDSPLHF. The DNA of the CDR3 is TGTGCCAGCAGCGCCGGGACTAGGGATTCACCCCTCCACTTT.

J is TRBJ1-3 and V is TRBV11-1; D remains unclear. The CDR3 is 15 residues long. V was cut by 5 bases and J by 0 bases, with 11 bases left in between. Germline CDR1 and CDR2: SGHAT and FQDESV (reference sequence). This CDR3 reads CASSPLSRSGNTIYF. Here the CDR3 DNA reads TGTGCCAGCAGCCCACTTTCCCGCTCTGGAAACACCATATATTTT. Full variable domain (outside the CDR3, taken from reference TRBV11-1 and TRBJ1-3): EAEVAQSPRYKITEKSQAVAFWCDPISGHATLYWYRQILGQGPELLVQFQDESVVDDSQLPKDRFSAERLKGVDSTLKIQPAELGDSAMYLCASSPLSRSGNTIYFGEGSWLTVV.

The rearrangement links TRBV7-6 to TRBJ2-3; TRBD1 is a possible D gene (6 bases). CDR3 length equals 15 residues. CDR1 and CDR2 from the germline V gene are SGHVS and FNYEAQ. V was cut by 3 bases and J by 2 bases, with 12 bases left in between. As DNA, the CDR3 is TGTGCCAGCAGCTTGGGACAAGATATCACAGATACGCAGTATTTT. As protein: CASSLGQDITDTQYF.

The CDR3, as DNA: TGTGCCAGCAGTACCCGGACAGGGGGCGCGTACACCATATATTTT. Its translation: CASSTRTGGAYTIYF. V usage is TRBV27 and J usage is TRBJ1-3, with 11 nucleotides matching TRBD1. CDR3 length: 15 amino acids. The J segment lost 8 bases and the V segment lost 5 bases, leaving 8 bases of the junction unmatched. The germline V gene encodes CDR1 MNHEY and CDR2 SMNVEV (reference sequence).

The CDR3 here is CASSLDPGQSTDTQYF. For the CDR3, the DNA is TGTGCCAGCAGCTTAGATCCGGGACAAAGCACAGATACGCAGTATTTT. J is TRBJ2-3 and V is TRBV11-2, with TRBD1 as a possible D gene (6 bases). The V end was cut by 0 bases, the J end by 0 bases, with 10 bases between. The CDR3 sequence is 16 residues long. Germline CDR1 SGHAT, CDR2 FQNNGV.

This rearrangement joins TRBV28 to TRBJ2-6; D unclear. Germline CDR1 reads MDHEN; CDR2 reads SYDVKM. This CDR3 is built from 16 residues. V lost 2 bases and J lost 0, with 8 bases in between. CDR3 protein: CASSLNKYSGANVLTF. CDR3 nucleotides: TGTGCCAGCAGTTTAAACAAATACTCTGGGGCCAACGTCCTGACTTTC.

The rearrangement uses TRBV7-2 and TRBJ1-2; no reliable D call. The CDR3 runs 14 residues. V lost 3 bases, J lost 8 bases, and 16 bases lay in between. CDR1 is SGHTA and CDR2 is FQGNSA in the germline V gene. This CDR3 reads CASSFNRQLEGYTF. The DNA for the CDR3 is TGTGCCAGCAGCTTCAATCGCCAGCTGGAGGGCTACACCTTC.

The rearrangement links TRBV6-1 to TRBJ1-3, with a tentative D call TRBD1 (5 bases). The CDR3 covers 12 residues. Germline V gives CDR1 MNHNS, CDR2 SASEGT. DNA for the CDR3: TGTGACGGGGGACTCTCTGGAAACACCATATATTTT. It yields the protein CDGGLSGNTIYF.

This clone was found a few times. The V call is TRBV28, the J call TRBJ2-7; D is undetermined. The CDR3 covers 14 residues. Germline CDR1 is MDHEN and CDR2 is SYDVKM. V gave up 5 bases and J gave up 3 bases, with 14 bases separating them. The DNA for the CDR3 is TGTGCCAGCAGTCAGACCGGGTTCGGCTACGAGCAGTACTTC. Translated, it gives CASSQTGFGYEQYF.

The V call is TRBV27, the J call TRBJ2-7; no clear D. From germline, CDR1 is MNHEY and CDR2 SMNVEV (reference sequence). V was cut by 5 bases and J by 9 bases, with 20 bases left in between. The length of the CDR3 is 14 residues. The CDR3 coding sequence is TGTGCCAGCAGTCCTACCGTTCACAGCCCTGGGCAGTACTTC. It codes for CASSPTVHSPGQYF.

The rearrangement links TRBV11-2 to TRBJ1-1; no reliable D call. Trimming took off 0 bases at V and 0 bases at J, with 8 bases between the two ends. This CDR3 contains 15 residues. Per germline, CDR1 SGHAT and CDR2 FQNNGV. CDR3 bases: TGTGCCAGCAGCTTAGAGATGGCCGTGAACACTGAAGCTTTCTTT. Its translation is CASSLEMAVNTEAFF. Complete variable domain (other parts from reference TRBV11-2 and TRBJ1-1): EAGVAQSPRYKIIEKRQSVAFWCNPISGHATLYWYQQILGQGPKLLIQFQNNGVVDDSQLPKDRFSAERLKGVDSTLKIQPAKLEDSAVYLCASSLEMAVNTEAFFGQGTRLTVV.

The chain couples TRBV18 to TRBJ2-7; 7 positions match TRBD1. Germline V CDR1 and CDR2: KGHSH, LQKENI. Losses at the gene ends were 4 bases for V and 5 bases for J; bases not matched to a gene: 8. CDR3 length equals 14 residues. DNA of the CDR3: TGTGCCAGCTCACTAACAGGGGATAGCAACGAGCAGTACTTC. It yields the protein CASSLTGDSNEQYF.

The rearrangement joins TRBV28 to TRBJ2-1, with unresolved D. The V end lost 1 base, the J end lost 8 bases, and 6 bases lay between the germline ends. Germline-derived CDR1 and CDR2 are MDHEN and SYDVKM. This CDR3 region has 12 residues. CDR3 loop: CASSLLLHEQFF. The DNA of the CDR3 is TGTGCCAGCAGTTTATTGCTTCATGAGCAGTTCTTC. Full variable domain (missing parts from reference TRBV28 and TRBJ2-1): DVKVTQSSRYLVKRTGEKVFLECVQDMDHENMFWYRQDPGLGLRLIYFSYDVKMKEKGDIPEGYSVSREKKERFSLILESASTNQTSMYLCASSLLLHEQFFGPGTRLTVL.

The rearrangement links TRBV18 to TRBJ1-5; a possible D gene is TRBD1 (5 bases). Germline V gene data show CDR1 as KGHSH and CDR2 as LQKENI. CDR3 size: 18 residues. V gave up 3 bases and J gave up 3 bases, with 21 bases separating them. CDR3 in amino acids: CASSPMFVAGGDNQPQHF. CDR3 nucleotide sequence: TGTGCCAGCTCACCGATGTTTGTAGCCGGAGGGGACAATCAGCCCCAGCATTTT.

This clone was seen more than once but under ten times. The rearrangement uses TRBV30 and TRBJ1-1; D not resolved. Per the germline V gene, CDR1 is GTSNPN and CDR2 is SVGIG (reference sequence). V lost 2 bases to trimming and J lost 1 base, with 11 bases between them. The CDR3 runs 14 residues. CDR3 DNA sequence: TGTGCCTGGAGTCTAACTACAGCGAACACTGAAGCTTTCTTT. Its translation: CAWSLTTANTEAFF.

This chain connects TRBV10-2 to TRBJ1-1; D gene uncertain. Trimming pared 0 bases from V and 1 base from J, leaving 9 bases between. The CDR3 extends over 15 amino acids. Germline values: CDR1 WSHSY, CDR2 SAAADI. CDR3 residues: CASSESPVTNTEAFF. The CDR3 DNA sequence: TGCGCCAGCAGTGAGTCGCCAGTCACGAACACTGAAGCTTTCTTT.

The rearrangement joins TRBV15 to TRBJ1-2, with a possible D match to TRBD1 (5 bases). Germline V gene data show CDR1 as LNHNV and CDR2 as YYDKDF (reference sequence). Deletions cut 0 bases from V and 6 bases from J, with 14 bases between. The CDR3 loop spans 15 amino acids. The CDR3 loop reads CATSRDWGELDGYTF. DNA of the CDR3: TGTGCCACCAGCAGAGATTGGGGGGAACTAGATGGCTACACCTTC.

This chain links TRBV27 with TRBJ2-1, with D tentatively TRBD1 (6 bases). This CDR3 is built from 14 residues. Germline lookup yields CDR1 MNHEY and CDR2 SMNVEV (reference sequence). The ends were cut back, 6 bases at V and 6 bases at J, with 15 bases in the middle. The CDR3 sequence is CASRGTRGTNEQFF. CDR3 sequence (DNA): TGTGCCAGCAGGGGGACAAGGGGGACCAATGAGCAGTTCTTC.

This clone appeared once. The chain has TRBV5-4 and TRBJ1-1; 7 bases match TRBD1. This CDR3 has 13 amino acids. V shed 3 bases and J 5 bases; nucleotides not matched to a gene: 4. Germline CDR1 is SGHNT and CDR2 is YYREEE (reference sequence). CDR3 residues: CASSSSTGTEAFF. CDR3 DNA sequence: TGTGCCAGCAGCTCGTCGACAGGGACTGAAGCTTTCTTT.

V usage is TRBV6-1 and J usage is TRBJ2-1; D is unclear. From germline, CDR1 is MNHNS and CDR2 SASEGT. V lost 1 base and J 4 bases, leaving 8 bases between the germline ends. The CDR3 spans 14 residues. CDR3 residues: CASSEVWQYNEQFF. In DNA, the CDR3 is TGTGCCAGCAGTGAAGTTTGGCAATACAATGAGCAGTTCTTC.

J is TRBJ1-1 and V is TRBV28; possible D gene TRBD1, 5 bases. The CDR3 spans 15 residues. Looked up from germline, CDR1 is MDHEN and CDR2 is SYDVKM. Trimming took off 7 bases at V and 7 bases at J, with 22 bases between the two ends. CDR3 residues: CASTNPGEGKDEAFF. CDR3 in DNA: TGTGCCAGCACCAACCCGGGGGAGGGCAAGGATGAAGCTTTCTTT.